This T cell receptor (beta chain) was observed in a study of blood T cell repertoires in COVID-19. Across the whole study: The study drew acute and convalescent COVID-19 samples from the United States, Italy and Spain. T cells, B-cell-depleted T cells, or PBMCs supplied cDNA or gDNA.

V lost 1 base, J lost 0 bases, and 9 bases lay in between. Per the germline V gene, CDR1 is MGHRA and CDR2 is YSYEKL. The length of the CDR3 is 16 residues. Original handling: Nucleated cell number was recorded as an estimate derived from reference gene primer amplification. Data came from immunoSEQ multiplex PCR; TCRdb stores just in-frame clones and leaves some out. D and trimming were read from the DNA, whereas the V and J calls and clone size are those reported in that table. Of roughly 70,000 clones listed, over 80% are singletons. This clonotype originated in a man aged 50-60 years with active COVID-19. The sample taken for sequencing was peripheral blood. The chain links TRBV4-1 to TRBJ1-4, with TRBD1 as a possible D gene (5 bases). Here the CDR3 DNA reads TGCGCCAGCAGCCAAGCCCCGGGGGCAACTAATGAAAAACTGTTTTTT. Protein product: CASSQAPGATNEKLFF.